This T cell receptor (beta chain) comes out of a study of glioma-infiltrating T cells (dated by TCRdb to between 2015 and 2016). About the full investigation: The study sequenced TCR alpha- and beta-chain repertoires from glioma tissue, from non-neoplastic brain tissue and from matched peripheral blood mononuclear cells. Three low-grade glioma patients, under ten primary glioblastoma patients and three non-glioma patients contributing non-neoplastic brain tissue were included in the paired cohort. To gauge divergence between tissue and blood T-cell populations, every tissue-infiltrating repertoire was compared against the peripheral blood repertoire from the same patient.

Details on this clonotype: Its binding antigen is unknown. The input lacks base qualities; no much larger clone sits a single base away.

Broad study findings and their caveats: The group comparisons were based on small numbers of patients: three non-neoplastic, three low-grade glioma and fewer than ten glioblastoma patients. VJ-independent divergence between tissue and blood was lower than expected in non-neoplastic patients but higher than expected in all gliomas, particularly low-grade gliomas. Very few CDR3 sequences were shared between tissue and blood, attributed to high CDR3 diversity and limited sampling.

TCR alpha and beta CDR3 regions were amplified with the iRepertoire nested amplicon-rescue multiplex PCR (arm-PCR) platform from RNA. For one-step reverse transcription and amplification, roughly 95-450 ng of tissue mRNA or PBMC total RNA was used as input. Following bead purification, Illumina adapters were added by a secondary multiplex PCR, and libraries between 200 and 400 bp were gel-purified. Libraries carried internal 6-nucleotide barcodes used for demultiplexing. The libraries were sequenced on an Illumina MiSeq using 2x220 or 2x250 nucleotide paired-end reads. Per the source publication's procedure: Paired reads were merged using FLASH 1.2.11 and were aligned to the GRCh37 human genome using BWA-MEM, after which TRA and TRB reads were extracted. For V and J assignment, an IMGT-derived reference of cassette sequences and CDR3 motifs that included pseudogenes was used. Reads were translated in three frames, and productive CDR3s were defined by a C…FGXG motif without stop codons. A clonotype was defined as a unique combination of a V-J cassette pair and a CDR3 amino acid sequence. Reads were filtered by Hamming distance, with the threshold set by the sequence error rate of each sample in mapped regions. TCRdb trimmed the raw reads at Q25, called clones with MiXCR and kept productive beta chains. Rows are combined by CDR3 protein, so each entry shows the most common genes and DNA. These V and J calls are TCRdb output, not the study's own analysis. Within this sample are roughly 130,000 distinct CDR3 sequences, with approximately 24% of them counted one time only. Around 28% of the sample belongs to the ten largest clones.

Specimen: glioma tissue, nonneoplastic brain tissue, or PBMCs (not recorded which). The sequence was collected from a human donor with low-grade glioma or glioblastoma, undergoing nonglioma brain surgery, or in good health (not recorded which).

The DNA is TGTGCCAGCAGACCGACAGAAGCCAAAAACATTCAGTACTTC. Its protein is CASRPTEAKNIQYF. In this chain, TRBV7-2 is recombined with TRBJ2-4; possibly the D gene is TRBD1, per 5 matching bases. The CDR3 starts with the cysteine, ends with the phenylalanine, and has 14 residues. Of the read, only the CDR3 DNA is kept; its 42 bases are in frame from base 1. V lost 6 bases and J lost 0 bases; the stretch between them is 9 bases long. Looking up the germline V gene yields CDR1 SGHTA and CDR2 FQGNSA.